This record looks at one T cell receptor beta chain sequence and its context. Its antigen is currently unknown. This sample stems from a study of CD8 T cells in ankylosing spondylitis. Whole-study findings and limits: CD8+ disease-linked clones were present at relatively low frequencies in blood. Earlier reports found some motif variants in synovial fluid and blood in reactive arthritis. From matched ankylosing spondylitis synovial fluid, disease-linked clones were reportedly recovered at significantly enriched levels. In ankylosing spondylitis blood, a motif of seven to nine highly homologous TCR beta variants appeared characteristic.

Via MiXCR, TCRdb re-called the 5' RACE reads, giving one row per CDR3 protein. The sample carries 390,000 or so distinct CDR3 sequences, 20% to 25% recorded once. Trimming pared 1 base from V and 6 bases from J, leaving 9 bases between. Germline V gives CDR1 LGHNA, CDR2 YSLEER. The CDR3 spans 14 residues. Sequencing was done on a sample of blood, either unsorted or a sorted T cell fraction (not recorded which). The origin of this receptor is a male donor with ankylosing spondylitis. The J gene is TRBJ2-2, the V gene TRBV4-3; no clear D gene. CDR3 sequence reads: CASSQGLNAGELFF. The CDR3 bases are TGCGCCAGCAGCCAAGGTCTAAACGCCGGGGAGCTGTTTTTT.